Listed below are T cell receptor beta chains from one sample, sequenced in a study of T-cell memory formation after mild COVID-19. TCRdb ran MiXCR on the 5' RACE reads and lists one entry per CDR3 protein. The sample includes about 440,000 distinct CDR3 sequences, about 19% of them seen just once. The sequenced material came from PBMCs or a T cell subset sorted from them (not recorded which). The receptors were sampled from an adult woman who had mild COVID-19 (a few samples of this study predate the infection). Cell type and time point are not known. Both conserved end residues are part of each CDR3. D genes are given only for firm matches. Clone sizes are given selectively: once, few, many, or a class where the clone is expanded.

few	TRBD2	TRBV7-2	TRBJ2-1	TGTGCCAGCAGTTCGGGGGGGCGGTATGAGCAGTTCTTC	CASSSGGRYEQFF
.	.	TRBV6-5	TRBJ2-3	TGTGCCAGCAGTCCCCTTATCCGCGGCCGCACAGATACGCAGTATTTT	CASSPLIRGRTDTQYF
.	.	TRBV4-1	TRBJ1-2	TGCGCCAGCAGCCAAGTGAAGGGCCTAAACTATGGCTACACCTTC	CASSQVKGLNYGYTF
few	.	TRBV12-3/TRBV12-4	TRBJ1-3	TGTGCCAGCAGTTCAAGAGCTGGAAACACCATATATTTT	CASSSRAGNTIYF
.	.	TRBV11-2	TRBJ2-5	TGTGCCAGCAGCTTTTCACCGGGGGAGACCCAGTACTTC	CASSFSPGETQYF
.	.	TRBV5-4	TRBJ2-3	TGTGCCAGCAGCGGCGGATGGGTTGGAGATACGCAGTATTTT	CASSGGWVGDTQYF
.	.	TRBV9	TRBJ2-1	TGTGCCAGCAGCGTAGCAAAGTGGGGGTTCTACAATGAGCAGTTCTTC	CASSVAKWGFYNEQFF
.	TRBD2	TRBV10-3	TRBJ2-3	TGTGCCATCAGTGAGTCTCAGCTAGCGGGGGCCACAGATACGCAGTATTTT	CAISESQLAGATDTQYF
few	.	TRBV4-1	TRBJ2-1	TGCGCCAGCAGCCAAGGGGTCCCACTAGCTTACAATGAGCAGTTCTTC	CASSQGVPLAYNEQFF
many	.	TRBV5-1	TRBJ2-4	TGCGCCAGCAGCTTGGCCAGGGGTGGAAACATTCAGTACTTC	CASSLARGGNIQYF
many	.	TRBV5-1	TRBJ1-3	TGCGCCAGCAGCCCAGACTCGAGCTCTGGAAACACCATATATTTT	CASSPDSSSGNTIYF
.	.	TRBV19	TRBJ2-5	TGTGCCAGTAGTCAGCAGGCGAGCCAAGAGACCCAGTACTTC	CASSQQASQETQYF
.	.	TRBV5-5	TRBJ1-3	TGTGCCAGCAGCTTGCCAGTGGATAAGGCTGGAAACACCATATATTTT	CASSLPVDKAGNTIYF
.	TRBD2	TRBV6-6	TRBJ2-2	TGTGCCAGCAGTTACTCTGATGAGCGGGAGGTCGGCACCGGGGAGCTGTTTTTT	CASSYSDEREVGTGELFF
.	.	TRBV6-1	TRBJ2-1	TGTGCCAGCAGTGAATTGGGACGGTACAATGAGCAGTTCTTC	CASSELGRYNEQFF
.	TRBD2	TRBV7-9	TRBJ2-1	TGTGCCAGCAGCTCCGGGACTAGCGGGAGTCCGTCCTACAATGAGCAGTTCTTC	CASSSGTSGSPSYNEQFF
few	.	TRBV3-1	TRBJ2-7	TGTGCCAGCGGCGCCCCAGGGGAGGGCCGATCCTACGAGCAGTACTTC	CASGAPGEGRSYEQYF
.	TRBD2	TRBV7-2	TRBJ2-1	TGTGCCAGCAGCTTTACTAGCGCAAGCTCCTACAATGAGCAGTTCTTC	CASSFTSASSYNEQFF
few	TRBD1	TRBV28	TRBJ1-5	TGTGCCAGCAGTGCGAAGACAGGGGGTCGCAATCAGCCCCAGCATTTT	CASSAKTGGRNQPQHF
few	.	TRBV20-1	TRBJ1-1	TGCAGTGCTTCACCCGGGGCAGGGACTGAAGCTTTCTTT	CSASPGAGTEAFF
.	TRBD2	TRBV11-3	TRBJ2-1	TGTGCCAGCACCCAAGCGGGAGGGCCCTACAATGAGCAGTTCTTC	CASTQAGGPYNEQFF
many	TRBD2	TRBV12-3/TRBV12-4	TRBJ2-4	TGTGCCAGCAGTTGGGGGGGGAACATTCAGTACTTC	CASSWGGNIQYF
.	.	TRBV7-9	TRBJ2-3	TGTGCCAGCAGCCGCGTCGGGGGCACAGATACGCAGTATTTT	CASSRVGGTDTQYF
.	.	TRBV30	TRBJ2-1	TGTGCCCGTACCACCGGGGGCGGCTACAATGAGCAGTTCTTC	CARTTGGGYNEQFF
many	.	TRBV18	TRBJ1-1	TGTGCCAGCTCACCATCAGGGACCTTCTCAACGGTGAACACTGAAGCTTTCTTT	CASSPSGTFSTVNTEAFF
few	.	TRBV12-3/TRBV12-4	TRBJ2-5	TGTGCCAGCAGTCAGGGGTCTTTGGCCCAGTACTTC	CASSQGSLAQYF